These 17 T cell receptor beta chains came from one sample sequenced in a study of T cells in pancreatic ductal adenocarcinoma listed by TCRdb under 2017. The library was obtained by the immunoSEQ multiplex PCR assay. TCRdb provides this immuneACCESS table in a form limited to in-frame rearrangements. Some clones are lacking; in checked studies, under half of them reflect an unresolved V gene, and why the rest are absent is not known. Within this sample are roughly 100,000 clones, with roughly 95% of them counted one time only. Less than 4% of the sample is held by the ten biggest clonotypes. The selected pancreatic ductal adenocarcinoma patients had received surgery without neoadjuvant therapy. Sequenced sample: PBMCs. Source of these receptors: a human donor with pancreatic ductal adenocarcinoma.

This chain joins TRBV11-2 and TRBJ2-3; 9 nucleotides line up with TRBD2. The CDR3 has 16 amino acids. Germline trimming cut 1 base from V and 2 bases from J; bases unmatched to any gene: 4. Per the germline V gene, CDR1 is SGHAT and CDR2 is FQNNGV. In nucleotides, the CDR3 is TGTGCCAGCAGCTTAGCCCCTAGCGGGACCACAGATACGCAGTATTTT. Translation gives CASSLAPSGTTDTQYF.

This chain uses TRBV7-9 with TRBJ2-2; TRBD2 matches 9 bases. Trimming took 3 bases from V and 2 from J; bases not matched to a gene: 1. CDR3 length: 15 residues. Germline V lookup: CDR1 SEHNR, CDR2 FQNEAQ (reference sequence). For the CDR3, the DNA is TGTGCCAGCAGCTTGACTAGCGGTAACACCGGGGAGCTGTTTTTT. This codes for CASSLTSGNTGELFF. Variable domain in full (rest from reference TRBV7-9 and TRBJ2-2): DTGVSQNPRHKITKRGQNVTFRCDPISEHNRLYWYRQTLGQGPEFLTYFQNEAQLEKSRLLSDRFSAERPKGSFSTLEIQRTEQGDSAMYLCASSLTSGNTGELFFGEGSRLTVL.

CDR3 nucleotides: TGTGCCAGTATTTCCCAGGGGGGAGAAGGACAGCCCCAGCATTTT. Translating gives CASISQGGEGQPQHF. This chain connects TRBV19 to TRBJ1-5, with 7 bases identical to TRBD1. The trim removed 7 bases at V and 7 bases at J, leaving 13 bases unmatched. This CDR3 region has 15 residues. Germline CDR1 LNHDA, CDR2 SQIVND (reference sequence).

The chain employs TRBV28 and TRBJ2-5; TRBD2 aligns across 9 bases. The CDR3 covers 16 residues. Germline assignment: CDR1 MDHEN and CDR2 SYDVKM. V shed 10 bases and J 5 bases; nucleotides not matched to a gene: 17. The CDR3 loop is CATNTGVAGDGETQYF. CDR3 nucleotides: TGTGCCACAAATACCGGAGTAGCGGGAGATGGGGAGACCCAGTACTTC.

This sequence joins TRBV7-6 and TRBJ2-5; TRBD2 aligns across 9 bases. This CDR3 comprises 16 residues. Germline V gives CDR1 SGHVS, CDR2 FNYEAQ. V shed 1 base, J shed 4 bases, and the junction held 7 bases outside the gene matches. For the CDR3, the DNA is TGTGCCAGCAGCTTAGGGACTAGCGCCCCCGTAGAGACCCAGTACTTC. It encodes CASSLGTSAPVETQYF.

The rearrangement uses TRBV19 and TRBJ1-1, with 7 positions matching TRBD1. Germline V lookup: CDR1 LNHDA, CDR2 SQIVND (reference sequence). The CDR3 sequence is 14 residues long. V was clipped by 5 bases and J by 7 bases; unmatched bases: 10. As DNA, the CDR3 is TGTGCCAGTAGTGTGGGACAGCACTTCAGTGAAGCTTTCTTT. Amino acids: CASSVGQHFSEAFF.

CDR3 protein: CASSGGDPPAGANVLTF. CDR3 DNA sequence: TGTGCCAGCAGCGGGGGGGACCCGCCCGCTGGGGCCAACGTCCTGACTTTC. This chain joins TRBV9 and TRBJ2-6; D is perhaps TRBD2 (6 bases). The CDR3 is 17 amino acids. Trimming took off 3 bases at V and 2 bases at J, with 15 bases between the two ends. Germline V gene data show CDR1 as SGDLS and CDR2 as YYNGEE. Together with reference TRBV9 and TRBJ2-6, the CDR3 gives the full variable domain: DSGVTQTPKHLITATGQRVTLRCSPRSGDLSVYWYQQSLDQGLQFLIQYYNGEERAKGNILERFSAQQFPDLHSELNLSSLELGDSALYFCASSGGDPPAGANVLTFGAGSRLTVL.

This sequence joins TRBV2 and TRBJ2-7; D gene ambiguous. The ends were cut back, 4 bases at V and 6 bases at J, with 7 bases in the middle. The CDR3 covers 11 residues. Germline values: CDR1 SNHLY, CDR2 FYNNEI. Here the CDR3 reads CASSVRSEQYF. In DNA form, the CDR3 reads TGTGCCAGCAGTGTTAGATCCGAGCAGTACTTC. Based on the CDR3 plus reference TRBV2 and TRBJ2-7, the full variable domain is EPEVTQTPSHQVTQMGQEVILRCVPISNHLYFYWYRQILGQKVEFLVSFYNNEISEKSEIFDDQFSVERPDGSNFTLKIRSTKLEDSAMYFCASSVRSEQYFGPGTRLTVT.

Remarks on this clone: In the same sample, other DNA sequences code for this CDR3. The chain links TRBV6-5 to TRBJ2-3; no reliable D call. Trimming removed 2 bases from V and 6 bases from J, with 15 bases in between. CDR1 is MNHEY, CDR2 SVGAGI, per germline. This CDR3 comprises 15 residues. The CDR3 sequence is CASSYRGGSTDTQYF. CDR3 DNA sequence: TGTGCCAGCAGTTACCGCGGCGGATCCACCGATACGCAGTATTTT.

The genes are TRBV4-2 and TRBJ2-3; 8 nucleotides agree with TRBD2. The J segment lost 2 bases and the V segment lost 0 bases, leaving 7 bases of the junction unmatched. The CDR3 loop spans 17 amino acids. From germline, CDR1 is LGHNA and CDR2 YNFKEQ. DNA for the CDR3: TGTGCCAGCAGCCAAGACCCGGGAGGGATGGTCACAGATACGCAGTATTTT. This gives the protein CASSQDPGGMVTDTQYF.

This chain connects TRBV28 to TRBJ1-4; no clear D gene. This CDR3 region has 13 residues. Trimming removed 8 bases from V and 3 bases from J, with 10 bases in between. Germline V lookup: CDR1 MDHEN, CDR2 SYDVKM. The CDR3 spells CASGRSANEKLFF. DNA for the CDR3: TGTGCCAGCGGGAGGTCAGCTAATGAAAAACTGTTTTTT.

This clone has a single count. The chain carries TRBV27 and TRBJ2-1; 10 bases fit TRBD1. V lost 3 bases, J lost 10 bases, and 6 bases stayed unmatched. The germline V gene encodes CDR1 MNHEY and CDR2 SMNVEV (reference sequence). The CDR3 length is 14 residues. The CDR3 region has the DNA TGTGCCAGCAGTTTTGGACAGGGGGAAGTCGAGCAGTTCTTC. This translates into CASSFGQGEVEQFF.

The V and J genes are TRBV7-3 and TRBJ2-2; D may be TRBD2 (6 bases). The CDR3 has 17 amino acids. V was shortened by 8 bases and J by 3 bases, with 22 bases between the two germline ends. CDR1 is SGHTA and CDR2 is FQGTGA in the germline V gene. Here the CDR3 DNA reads TGTGCCAGCCGCCGAGATGGCGGGATAGGGGACACCGGGGAGCTGTTTTTT. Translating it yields CASRRDGGIGDTGELFF.

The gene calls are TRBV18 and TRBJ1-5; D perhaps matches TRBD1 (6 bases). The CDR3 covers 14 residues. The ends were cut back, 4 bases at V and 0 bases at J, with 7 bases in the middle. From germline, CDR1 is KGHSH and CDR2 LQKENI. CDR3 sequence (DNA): TGTGCCAGCTCACTGGACAGTAGCAATCAGCCCCAGCATTTT. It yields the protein CASSLDSSNQPQHF.

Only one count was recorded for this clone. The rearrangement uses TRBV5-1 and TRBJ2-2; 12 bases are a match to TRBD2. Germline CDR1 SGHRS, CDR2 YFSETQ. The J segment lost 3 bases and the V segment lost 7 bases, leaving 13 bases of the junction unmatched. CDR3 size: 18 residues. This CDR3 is CASGSQSGLAGYTGELFF. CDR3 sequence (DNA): TGCGCCAGCGGATCCCAATCGGGACTAGCGGGTTACACCGGGGAGCTGTTTTTT.

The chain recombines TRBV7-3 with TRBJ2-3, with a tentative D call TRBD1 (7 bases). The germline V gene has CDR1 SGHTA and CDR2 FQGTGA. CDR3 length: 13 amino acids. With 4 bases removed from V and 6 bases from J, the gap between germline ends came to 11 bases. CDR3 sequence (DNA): TGTGCCAGCAGCTATTCAGGGGGGGATACGCAGTATTTT. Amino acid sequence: CASSYSGGDTQYF.

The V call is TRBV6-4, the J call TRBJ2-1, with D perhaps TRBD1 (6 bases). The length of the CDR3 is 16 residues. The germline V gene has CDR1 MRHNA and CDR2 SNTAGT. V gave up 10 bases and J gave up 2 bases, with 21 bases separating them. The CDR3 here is CATQTRLPGAYNEQFF. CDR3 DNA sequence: TGTGCCACCCAAACGCGACTCCCAGGGGCCTACAATGAGCAGTTCTTC.